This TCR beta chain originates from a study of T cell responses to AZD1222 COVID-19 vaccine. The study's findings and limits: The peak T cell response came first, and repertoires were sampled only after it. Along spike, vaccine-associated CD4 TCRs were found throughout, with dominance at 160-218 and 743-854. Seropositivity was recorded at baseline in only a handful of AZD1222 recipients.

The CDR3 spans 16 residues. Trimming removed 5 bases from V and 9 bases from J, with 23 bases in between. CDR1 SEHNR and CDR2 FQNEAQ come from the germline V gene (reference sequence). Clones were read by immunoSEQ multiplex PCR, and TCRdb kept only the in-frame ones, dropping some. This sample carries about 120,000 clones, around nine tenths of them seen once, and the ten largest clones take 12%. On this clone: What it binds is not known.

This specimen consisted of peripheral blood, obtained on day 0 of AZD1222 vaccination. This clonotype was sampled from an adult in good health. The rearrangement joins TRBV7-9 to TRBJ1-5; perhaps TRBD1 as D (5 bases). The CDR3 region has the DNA TGTGCCAGCAGCCCTGGGGTCGGGGCCGGGAGTGGGCCCCAGCATTTT. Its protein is CASSPGVGAGSGPQHF.